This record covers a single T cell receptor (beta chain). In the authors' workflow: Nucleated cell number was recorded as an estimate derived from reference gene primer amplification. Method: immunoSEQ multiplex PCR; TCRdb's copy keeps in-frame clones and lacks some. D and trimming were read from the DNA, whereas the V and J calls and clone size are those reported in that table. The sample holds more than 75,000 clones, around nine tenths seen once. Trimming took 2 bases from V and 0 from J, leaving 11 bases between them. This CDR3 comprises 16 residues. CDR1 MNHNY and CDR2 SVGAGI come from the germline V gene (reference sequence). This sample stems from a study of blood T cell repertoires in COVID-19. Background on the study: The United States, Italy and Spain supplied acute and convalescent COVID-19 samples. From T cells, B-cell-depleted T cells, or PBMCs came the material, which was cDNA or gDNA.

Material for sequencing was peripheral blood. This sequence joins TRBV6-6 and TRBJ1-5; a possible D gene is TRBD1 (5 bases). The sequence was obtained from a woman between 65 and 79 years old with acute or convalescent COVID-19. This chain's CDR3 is CASSYDDSYSNQPQHF. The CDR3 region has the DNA TGTGCCAGCAGTTACGACGACAGTTATAGCAATCAGCCCCAGCATTTT.